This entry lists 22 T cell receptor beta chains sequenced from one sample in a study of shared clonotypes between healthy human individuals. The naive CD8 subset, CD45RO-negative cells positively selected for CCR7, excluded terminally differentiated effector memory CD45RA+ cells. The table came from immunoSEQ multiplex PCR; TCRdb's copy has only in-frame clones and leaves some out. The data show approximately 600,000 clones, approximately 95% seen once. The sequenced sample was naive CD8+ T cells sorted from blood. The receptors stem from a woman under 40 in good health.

CDR3 sequence reads: CASRTSGSGTGELFF. The CDR3 region has the DNA TGTGCCAGCAGAACTAGCGGGAGCGGCACCGGGGAGCTGTTTTTT. The V gene is TRBV7-9, the J gene TRBJ2-2; 11 nucleotides agree with TRBD2. With 6 bases clipped from V and 4 bases from J, the junction kept 4 bases outside the gene matches. The CDR3 has 15 residues. Germline CDR1 SEHNR, CDR2 FQNEAQ (reference sequence).

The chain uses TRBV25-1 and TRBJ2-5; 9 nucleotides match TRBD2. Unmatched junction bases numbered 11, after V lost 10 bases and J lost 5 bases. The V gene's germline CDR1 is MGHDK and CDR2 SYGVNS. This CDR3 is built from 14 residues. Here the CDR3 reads CATTEREVSETQYF. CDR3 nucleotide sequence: TGTGCCACCACAGAGCGGGAGGTCTCGGAGACCCAGTACTTC.

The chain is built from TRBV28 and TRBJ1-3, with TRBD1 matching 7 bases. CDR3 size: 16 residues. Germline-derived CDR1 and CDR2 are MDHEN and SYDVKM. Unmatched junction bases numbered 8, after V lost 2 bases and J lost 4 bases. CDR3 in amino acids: CASSLLSGTVGNTIYF. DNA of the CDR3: TGTGCCAGCAGTTTACTGTCCGGGACAGTGGGAAACACCATATATTTT.

The DNA of the CDR3 is TGTGCCAGCAGCCGATATCATAACACCGGGGAGCTGTTTTTT. Residues: CASSRYHNTGELFF. This chain links TRBV7-6 with TRBJ2-2; D is ambiguous. CDR1 and CDR2 (germline): SGHVS, FNYEAQ. The CDR3 runs 14 residues. V was trimmed by 5 bases and J by 2 bases, leaving 9 bases between them.

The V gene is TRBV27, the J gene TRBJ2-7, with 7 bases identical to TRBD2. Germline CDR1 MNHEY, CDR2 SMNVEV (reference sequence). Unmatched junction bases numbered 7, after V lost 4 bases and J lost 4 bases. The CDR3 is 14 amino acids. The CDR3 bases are TGTGCCAGCAGTTACAGCGGGATAGAATACGAGCAGTACTTC. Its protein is CASSYSGIEYEQYF.

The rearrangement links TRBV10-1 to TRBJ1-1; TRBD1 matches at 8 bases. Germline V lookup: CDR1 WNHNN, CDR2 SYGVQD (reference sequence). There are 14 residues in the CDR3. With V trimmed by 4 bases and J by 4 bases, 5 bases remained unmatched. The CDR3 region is CASSGDRLVTEAFF. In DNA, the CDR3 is TGCGCCAGCAGTGGGGACAGGCTAGTCACTGAAGCTTTCTTT.

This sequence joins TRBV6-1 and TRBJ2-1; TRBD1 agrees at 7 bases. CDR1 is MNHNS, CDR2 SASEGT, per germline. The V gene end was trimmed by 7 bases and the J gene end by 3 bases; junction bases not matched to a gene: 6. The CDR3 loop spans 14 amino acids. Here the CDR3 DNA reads TGTGCCAGCAACCTAGGGACAGACTACAATGAGCAGTTCTTC. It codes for CASNLGTDYNEQFF.

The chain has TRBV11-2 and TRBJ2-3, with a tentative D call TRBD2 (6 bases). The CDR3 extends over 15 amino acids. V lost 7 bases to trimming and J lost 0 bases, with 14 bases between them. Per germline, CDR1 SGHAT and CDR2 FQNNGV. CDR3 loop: CASTYSGPSTDTQYF. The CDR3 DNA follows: TGTGCCAGCACCTATAGCGGACCCAGCACAGATACGCAGTATTTT.

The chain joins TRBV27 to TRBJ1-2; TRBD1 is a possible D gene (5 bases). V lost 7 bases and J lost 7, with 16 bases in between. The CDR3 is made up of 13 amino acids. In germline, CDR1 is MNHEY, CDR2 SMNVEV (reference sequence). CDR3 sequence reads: CASTLSPGGGYTF. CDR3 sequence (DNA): TGTGCCAGCACCTTATCCCCCGGGGGTGGCTACACCTTC.

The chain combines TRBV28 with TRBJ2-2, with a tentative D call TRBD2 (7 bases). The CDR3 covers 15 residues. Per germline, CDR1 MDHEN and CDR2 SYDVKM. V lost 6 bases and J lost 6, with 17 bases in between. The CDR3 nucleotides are TGTGCCAGCAGCCCTTCGGGGGAGGGGGCCGGGGAGCTGTTTTTT. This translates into CASSPSGEGAGELFF.

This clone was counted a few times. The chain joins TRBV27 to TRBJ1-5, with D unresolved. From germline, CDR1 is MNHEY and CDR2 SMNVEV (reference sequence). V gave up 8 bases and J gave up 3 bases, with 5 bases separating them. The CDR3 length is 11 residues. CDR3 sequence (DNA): TGTGCCAGCGGAATCAATCAGCCCCAGCATTTT. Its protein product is CASGINQPQHF.

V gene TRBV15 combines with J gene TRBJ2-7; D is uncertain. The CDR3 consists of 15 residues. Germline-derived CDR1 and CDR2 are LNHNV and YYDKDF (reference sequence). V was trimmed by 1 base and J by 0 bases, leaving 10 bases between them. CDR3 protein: CATSRGAASSYEQYF. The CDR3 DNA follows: TGTGCCACCAGCAGAGGGGCAGCAAGCTCCTACGAGCAGTACTTC.

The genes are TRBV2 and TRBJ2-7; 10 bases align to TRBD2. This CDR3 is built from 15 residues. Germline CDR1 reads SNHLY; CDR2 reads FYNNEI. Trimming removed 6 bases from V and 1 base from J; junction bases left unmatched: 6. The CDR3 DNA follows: TGTGCCAGCAGCCTAGGGACTAGCGCATCCTACGAGCAGTACTTC. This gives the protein CASSLGTSASYEQYF.

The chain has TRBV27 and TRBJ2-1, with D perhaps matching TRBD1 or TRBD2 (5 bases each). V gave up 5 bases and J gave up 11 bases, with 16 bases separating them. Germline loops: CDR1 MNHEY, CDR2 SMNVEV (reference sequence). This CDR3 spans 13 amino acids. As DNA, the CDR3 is TGTGCCAGCAGTGCGTCCCCGGGACGAAAGCAGTTCTTC. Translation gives CASSASPGRKQFF.

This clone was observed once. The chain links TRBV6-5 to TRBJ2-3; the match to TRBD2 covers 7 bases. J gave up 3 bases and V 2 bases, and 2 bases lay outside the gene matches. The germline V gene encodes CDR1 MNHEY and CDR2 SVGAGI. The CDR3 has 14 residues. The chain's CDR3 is CASSYSGDTDTQYF. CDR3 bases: TGTGCCAGCAGTTACAGCGGGGATACAGATACGCAGTATTTT.

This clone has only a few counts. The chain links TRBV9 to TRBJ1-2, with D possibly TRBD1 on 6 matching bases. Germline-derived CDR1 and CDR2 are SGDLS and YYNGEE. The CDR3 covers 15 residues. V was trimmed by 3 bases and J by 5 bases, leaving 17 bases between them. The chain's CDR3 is CASSGTRGLLYGYTF. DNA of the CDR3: TGTGCCAGCAGCGGGACCAGGGGCCTCCTATATGGCTACACCTTC.

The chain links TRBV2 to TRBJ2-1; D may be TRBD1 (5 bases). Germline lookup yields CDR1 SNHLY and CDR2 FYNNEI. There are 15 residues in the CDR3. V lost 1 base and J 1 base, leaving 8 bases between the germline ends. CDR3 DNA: TGTGCCAGCAGTGAAGGCAGGGTGTCCTACAATGAGCAGTTCTTC. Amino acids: CASSEGRVSYNEQFF.

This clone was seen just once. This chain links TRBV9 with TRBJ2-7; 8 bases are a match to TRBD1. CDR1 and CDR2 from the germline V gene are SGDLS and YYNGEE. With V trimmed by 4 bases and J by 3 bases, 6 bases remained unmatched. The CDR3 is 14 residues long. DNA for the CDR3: TGTGCCAGCAGCCCCTTCACAGGGGGCTACGAGCAGTACTTC. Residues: CASSPFTGGYEQYF.

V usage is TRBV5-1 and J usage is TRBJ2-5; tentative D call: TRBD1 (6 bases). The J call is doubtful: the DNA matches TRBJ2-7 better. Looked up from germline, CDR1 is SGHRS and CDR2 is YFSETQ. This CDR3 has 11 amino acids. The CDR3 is CASSLGGEQYF. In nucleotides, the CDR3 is TGCGCCAGCAGCTTAGGGGGCGAGCAGTACTTC.

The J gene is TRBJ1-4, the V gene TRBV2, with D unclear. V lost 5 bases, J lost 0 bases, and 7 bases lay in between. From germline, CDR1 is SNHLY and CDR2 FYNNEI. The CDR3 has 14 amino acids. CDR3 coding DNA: TGTGCCAGCAGTTGGACCTCAACTAATGAAAAACTGTTTTTT. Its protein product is CASSWTSTNEKLFF.

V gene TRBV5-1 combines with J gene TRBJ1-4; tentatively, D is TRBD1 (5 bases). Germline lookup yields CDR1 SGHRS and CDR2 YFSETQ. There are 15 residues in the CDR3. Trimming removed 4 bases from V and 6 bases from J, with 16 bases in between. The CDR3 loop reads CASSTGLFDDEKLFF. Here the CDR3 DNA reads TGCGCCAGCAGCACGGGACTTTTCGATGATGAAAAACTGTTTTTT.

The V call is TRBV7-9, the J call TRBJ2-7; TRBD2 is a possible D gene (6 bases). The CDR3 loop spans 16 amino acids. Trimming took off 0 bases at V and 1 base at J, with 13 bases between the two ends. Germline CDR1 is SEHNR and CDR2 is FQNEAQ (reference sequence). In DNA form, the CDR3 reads TGTGCCAGCAGCTTAGCCGTAGCGGCAGAGTCCTACGAGCAGTACTTC. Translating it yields CASSLAVAAESYEQYF.